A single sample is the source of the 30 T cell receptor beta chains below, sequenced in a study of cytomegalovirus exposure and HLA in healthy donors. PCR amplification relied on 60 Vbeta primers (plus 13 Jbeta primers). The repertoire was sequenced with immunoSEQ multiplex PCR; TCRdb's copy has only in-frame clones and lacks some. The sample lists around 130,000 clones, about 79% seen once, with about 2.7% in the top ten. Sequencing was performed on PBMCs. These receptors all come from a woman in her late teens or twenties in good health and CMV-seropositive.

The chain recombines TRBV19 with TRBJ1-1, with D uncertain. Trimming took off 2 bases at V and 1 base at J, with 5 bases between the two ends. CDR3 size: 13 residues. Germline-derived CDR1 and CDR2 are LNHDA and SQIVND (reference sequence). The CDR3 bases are TGTGCCAGTAGTATAACCGGGAACACTGAAGCTTTCTTT. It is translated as CASSITGNTEAFF.

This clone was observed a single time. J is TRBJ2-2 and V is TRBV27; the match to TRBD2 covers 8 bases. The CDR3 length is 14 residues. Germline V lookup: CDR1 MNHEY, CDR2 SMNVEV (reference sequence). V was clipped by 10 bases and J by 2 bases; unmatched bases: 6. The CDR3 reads CAIKRGGNTGELFF. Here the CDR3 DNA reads TGTGCCATCAAACGGGGGGGTAACACCGGGGAGCTGTTTTTT.

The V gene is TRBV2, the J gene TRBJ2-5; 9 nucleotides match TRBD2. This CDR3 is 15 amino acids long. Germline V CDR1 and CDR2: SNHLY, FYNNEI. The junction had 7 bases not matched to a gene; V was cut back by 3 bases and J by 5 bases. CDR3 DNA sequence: TGTGCCAGCAGTGAGGGCGGGGGGGCCGAGGAGACCCAGTACTTC. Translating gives CASSEGGGAEETQYF.

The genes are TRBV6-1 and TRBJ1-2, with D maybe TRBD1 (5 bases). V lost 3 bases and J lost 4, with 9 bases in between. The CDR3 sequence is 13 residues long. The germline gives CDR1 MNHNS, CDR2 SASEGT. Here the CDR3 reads CASSEGLRYGYTF. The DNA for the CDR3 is TGTGCCAGCAGTGAGGGACTTCGCTATGGCTACACCTTC.

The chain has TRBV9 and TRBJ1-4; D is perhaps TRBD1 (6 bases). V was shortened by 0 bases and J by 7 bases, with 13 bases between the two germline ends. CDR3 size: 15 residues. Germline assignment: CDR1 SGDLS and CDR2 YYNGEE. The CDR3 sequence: CASSVGGGKVEKLFF. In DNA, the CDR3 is TGTGCCAGCAGCGTAGGAGGGGGAAAGGTTGAAAAACTGTTTTTT. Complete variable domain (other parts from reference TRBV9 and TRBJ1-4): DSGVTQTPKHLITATGQRVTLRCSPRSGDLSVYWYQQSLDQGLQFLIQYYNGEERAKGNILERFSAQQFPDLHSELNLSSLELGDSALYFCASSVGGGKVEKLFFGSGTQLSVL.

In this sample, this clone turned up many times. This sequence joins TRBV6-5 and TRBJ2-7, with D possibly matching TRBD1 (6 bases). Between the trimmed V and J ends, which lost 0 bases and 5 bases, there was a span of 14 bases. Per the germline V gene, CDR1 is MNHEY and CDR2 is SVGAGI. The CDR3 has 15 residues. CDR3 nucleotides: TGTGCCAGCAGTTACTCCAACAGGGTCTTAAACGAGCAGTACTTC. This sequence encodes CASSYSNRVLNEQYF.

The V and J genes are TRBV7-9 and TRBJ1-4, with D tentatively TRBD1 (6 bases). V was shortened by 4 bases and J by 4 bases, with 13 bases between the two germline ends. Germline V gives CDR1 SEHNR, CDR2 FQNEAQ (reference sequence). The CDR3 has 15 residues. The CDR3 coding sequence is TGTGCCAGCAGCTCCCAGGGACAACATAATGAAAAACTGTTTTTT. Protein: CASSSQGQHNEKLFF.

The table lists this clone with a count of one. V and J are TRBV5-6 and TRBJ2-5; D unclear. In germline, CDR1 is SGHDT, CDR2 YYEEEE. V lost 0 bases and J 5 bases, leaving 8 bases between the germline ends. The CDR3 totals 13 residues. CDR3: CASSLGRWETQYF. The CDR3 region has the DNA TGTGCCAGCAGCTTGGGGCGGTGGGAGACCCAGTACTTC. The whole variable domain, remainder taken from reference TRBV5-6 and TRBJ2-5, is DAGVTQSPTHLIKTRGQQVTLRCSPKSGHDTVSWYQQALGQGPQFIFQYYEEEERQRGNFPDRFSGHQFPNYSSELNVNALLLGDSALYLCASSLGRWETQYFGPGTRLLVL.

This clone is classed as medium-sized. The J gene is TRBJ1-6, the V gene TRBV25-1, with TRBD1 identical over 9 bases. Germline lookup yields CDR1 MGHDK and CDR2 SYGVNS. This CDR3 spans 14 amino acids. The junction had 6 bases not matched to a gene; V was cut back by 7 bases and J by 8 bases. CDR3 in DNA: TGTGCCAGCACTTCGGACAGGGGCGATTCACCCCTCCACTTT. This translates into CASTSDRGDSPLHF.

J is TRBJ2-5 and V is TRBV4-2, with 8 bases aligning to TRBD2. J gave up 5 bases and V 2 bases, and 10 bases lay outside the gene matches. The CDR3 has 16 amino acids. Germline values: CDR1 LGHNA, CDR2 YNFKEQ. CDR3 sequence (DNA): TGTGCCAGCAGCCAACCGGGCGGGGGGCGGGGGGAGACCCAGTACTTC. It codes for CASSQPGGGRGETQYF.

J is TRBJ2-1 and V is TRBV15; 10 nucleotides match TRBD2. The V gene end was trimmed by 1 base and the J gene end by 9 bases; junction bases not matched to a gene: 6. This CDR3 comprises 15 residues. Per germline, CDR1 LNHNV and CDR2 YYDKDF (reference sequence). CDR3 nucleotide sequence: TGTGCCACCAGCAGAGCAACTAGCGGGGATCCTGAGCAGTTCTTC. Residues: CATSRATSGDPEQFF.

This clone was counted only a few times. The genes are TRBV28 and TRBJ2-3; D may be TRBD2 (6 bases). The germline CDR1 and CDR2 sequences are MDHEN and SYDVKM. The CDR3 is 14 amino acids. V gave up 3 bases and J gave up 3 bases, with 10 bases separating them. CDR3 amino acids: CASSLERVTDTQYF. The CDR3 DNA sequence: TGTGCCAGCAGTTTGGAGCGGGTAACAGATACGCAGTATTTT.

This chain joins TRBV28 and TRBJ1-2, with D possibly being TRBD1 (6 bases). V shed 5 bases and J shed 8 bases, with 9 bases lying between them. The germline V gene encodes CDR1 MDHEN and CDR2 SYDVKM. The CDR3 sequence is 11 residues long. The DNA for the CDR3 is TGTGCCAGCAGTGCCGGGACAGGCTACACCTTC. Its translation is CASSAGTGYTF.

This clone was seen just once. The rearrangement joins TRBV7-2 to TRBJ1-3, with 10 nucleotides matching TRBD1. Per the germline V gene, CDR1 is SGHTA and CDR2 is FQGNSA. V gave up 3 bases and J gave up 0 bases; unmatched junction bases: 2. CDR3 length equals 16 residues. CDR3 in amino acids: CASSFGTGASGNTIYF. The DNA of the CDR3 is TGTGCCAGCAGCTTCGGGACAGGGGCCTCTGGAAACACCATATATTTT.

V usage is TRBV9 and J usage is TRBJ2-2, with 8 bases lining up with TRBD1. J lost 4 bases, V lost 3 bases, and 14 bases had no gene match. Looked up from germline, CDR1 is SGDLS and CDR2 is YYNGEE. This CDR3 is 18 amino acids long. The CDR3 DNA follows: TGTGCCAGCAGCGCCCCCCCATCCAGGGGGCGCGGCACCGGGGAGCTGTTTTTT. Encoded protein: CASSAPPSRGRGTGELFF. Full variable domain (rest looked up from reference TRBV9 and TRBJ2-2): DSGVTQTPKHLITATGQRVTLRCSPRSGDLSVYWYQQSLDQGLQFLIQYYNGEERAKGNILERFSAQQFPDLHSELNLSSLELGDSALYFCASSAPPSRGRGTGELFFGEGSRLTVL.

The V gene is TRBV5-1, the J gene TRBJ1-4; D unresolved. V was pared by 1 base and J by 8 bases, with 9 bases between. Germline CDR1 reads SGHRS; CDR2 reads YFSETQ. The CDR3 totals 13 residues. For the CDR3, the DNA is TGCGCCAGCAGCTTGTTTGGTGGCGAAAAACTGTTTTTT. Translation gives CASSLFGGEKLFF.

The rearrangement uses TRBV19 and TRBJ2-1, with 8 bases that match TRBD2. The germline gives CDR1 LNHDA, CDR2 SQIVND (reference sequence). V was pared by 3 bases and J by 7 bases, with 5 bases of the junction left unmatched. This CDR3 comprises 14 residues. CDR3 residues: CASSILTGGNEQFF. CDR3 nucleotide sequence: TGTGCCAGTAGTATCTTGACGGGGGGGAATGAGCAGTTCTTC.

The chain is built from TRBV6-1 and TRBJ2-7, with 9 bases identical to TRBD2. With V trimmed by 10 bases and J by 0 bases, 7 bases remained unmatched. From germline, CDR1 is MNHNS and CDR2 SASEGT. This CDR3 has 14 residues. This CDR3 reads CATSFSGSSYEQYF. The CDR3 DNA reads TGTGCCACTTCTTTTAGCGGGAGCTCCTACGAGCAGTACTTC.

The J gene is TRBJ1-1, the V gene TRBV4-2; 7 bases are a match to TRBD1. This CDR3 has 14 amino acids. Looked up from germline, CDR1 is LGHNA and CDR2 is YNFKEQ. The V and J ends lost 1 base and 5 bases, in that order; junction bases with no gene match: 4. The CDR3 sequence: CASSQGGGWTEAFF. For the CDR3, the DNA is TGTGCCAGCAGCCAAGGAGGGGGCTGGACTGAAGCTTTCTTT.

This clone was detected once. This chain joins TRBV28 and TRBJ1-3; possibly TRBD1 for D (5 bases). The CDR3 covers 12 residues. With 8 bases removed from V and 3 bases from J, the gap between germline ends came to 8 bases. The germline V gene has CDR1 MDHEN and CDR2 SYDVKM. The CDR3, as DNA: TGTGCCAGCGGGACTGGTGGAAACACCATATATTTT. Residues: CASGTGGNTIYF.

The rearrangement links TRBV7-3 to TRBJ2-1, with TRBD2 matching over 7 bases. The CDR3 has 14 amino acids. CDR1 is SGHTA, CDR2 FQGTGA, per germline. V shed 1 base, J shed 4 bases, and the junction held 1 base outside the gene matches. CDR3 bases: TGTGCCAGCAGCTTAAACGGGGGGTACAATGAGCAGTTCTTC. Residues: CASSLNGGYNEQFF.

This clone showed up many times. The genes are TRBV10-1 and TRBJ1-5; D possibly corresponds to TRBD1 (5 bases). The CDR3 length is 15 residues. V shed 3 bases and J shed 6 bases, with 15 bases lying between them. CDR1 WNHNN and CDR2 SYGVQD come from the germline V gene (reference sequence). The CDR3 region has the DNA TGCGCCAGCAGTGAAAGCGGGGGGGGAAGTCAGCCCCAGCATTTT. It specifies CASSESGGGSQPQHF.

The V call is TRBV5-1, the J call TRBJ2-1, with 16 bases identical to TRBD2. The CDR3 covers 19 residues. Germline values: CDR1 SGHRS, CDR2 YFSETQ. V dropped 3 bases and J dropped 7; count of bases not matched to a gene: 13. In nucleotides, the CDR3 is TGCGCCAGCAGCTCAGGGACTAGCGGGGGGGCGGGTTCCGGAAATGAGCAGTTCTTC. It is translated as CASSSGTSGGAGSGNEQFF.

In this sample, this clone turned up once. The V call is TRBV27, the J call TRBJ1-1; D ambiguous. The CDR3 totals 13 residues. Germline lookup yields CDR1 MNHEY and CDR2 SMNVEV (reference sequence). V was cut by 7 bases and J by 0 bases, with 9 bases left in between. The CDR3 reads CASKERLNTEAFF. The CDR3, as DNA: TGTGCCAGCAAGGAGAGATTGAACACTGAAGCTTTCTTT.

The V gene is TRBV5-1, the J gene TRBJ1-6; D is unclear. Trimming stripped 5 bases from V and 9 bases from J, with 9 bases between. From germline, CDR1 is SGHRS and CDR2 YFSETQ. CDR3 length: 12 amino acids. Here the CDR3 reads CASSLEGSPLHF. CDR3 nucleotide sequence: TGCGCCAGCAGTTTAGAGGGTTCACCCCTCCACTTT.

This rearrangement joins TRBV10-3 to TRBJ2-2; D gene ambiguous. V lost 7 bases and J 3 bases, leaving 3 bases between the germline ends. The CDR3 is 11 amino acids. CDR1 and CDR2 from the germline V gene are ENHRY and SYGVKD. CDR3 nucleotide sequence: TGTGCCATCACGGACACCGGGGAGCTGTTTTTT. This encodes CAITDTGELFF.

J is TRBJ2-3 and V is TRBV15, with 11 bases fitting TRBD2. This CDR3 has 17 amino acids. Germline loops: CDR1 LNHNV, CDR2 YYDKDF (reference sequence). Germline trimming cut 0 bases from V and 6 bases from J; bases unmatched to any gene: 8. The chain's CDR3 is CATSRDSLAGGKDTQYF. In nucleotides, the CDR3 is TGTGCCACCAGCAGAGATTCTCTAGCGGGGGGTAAGGATACGCAGTATTTT.

The CDR3 DNA is TGTGCCAGCAGCTTAGGCGGGGGGCTCTCCTACGAGCAGTACTTC. Protein: CASSLGGGLSYEQYF. The chain employs TRBV7-2 and TRBJ2-7, with 8 bases that match TRBD2. CDR1 is SGHTA and CDR2 is FQGNSA in the germline V gene. The CDR3 is 15 amino acids. J was trimmed by 0 bases and V by 1 base; bases with no gene match: 2.

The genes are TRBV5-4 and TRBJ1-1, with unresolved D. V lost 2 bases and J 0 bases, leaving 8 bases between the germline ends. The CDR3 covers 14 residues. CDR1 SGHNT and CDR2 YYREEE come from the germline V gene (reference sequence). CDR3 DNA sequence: TGTGCCAGCAGCTTCCCACAGTTGAACACTGAAGCTTTCTTT. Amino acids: CASSFPQLNTEAFF.

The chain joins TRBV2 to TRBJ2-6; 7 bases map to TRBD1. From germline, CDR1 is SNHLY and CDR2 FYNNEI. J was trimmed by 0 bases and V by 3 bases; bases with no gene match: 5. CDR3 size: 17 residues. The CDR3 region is CASSEWGQLSGANVLTF. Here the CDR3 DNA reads TGTGCCAGCAGTGAGTGGGGACAGCTCTCTGGGGCCAACGTCCTGACTTTC.